This passage covers 18 T cell receptor beta chains from one sample sequenced in a study of beta chain features in type 1 diabetes. Expressed TCRB transcripts were sequenced because the entire RNA isolate underwent reverse transcription. Profiled with immunoSEQ multiplex PCR; TCRdb holds only in-frame clones, not every one. The profile shows under 950,000 clones, 17% of them singletons. Sequences were obtained from naive CD4+ T cells from blood. The origin of the receptors is a woman between 18 and 29 years old in good health.

This clone was seen only a few times. The chain links TRBV7-9 to TRBJ1-2; D possibly corresponds to TRBD1 (5 bases). The germline CDR1 and CDR2 sequences are SEHNR and FQNEAQ (reference sequence). Trimming pared 1 base from V and 5 bases from J, leaving 14 bases between. CDR3 length: 15 residues. DNA for the CDR3: TGTGCCAGCAGCTTAGAGACAGAGACCCTATATGGCTACACCTTC. This codes for CASSLETETLYGYTF.

In this sample, this clone turned up a few times. The chain couples TRBV2 to TRBJ2-3; unclear D gene. In germline, CDR1 is SNHLY, CDR2 FYNNEI. This CDR3 is 14 amino acids long. The V and J ends lost 4 bases and 0 bases respectively, with 8 bases between them. CDR3 sequence reads: CASSARRSTDTQYF. DNA of the CDR3: TGTGCCAGCAGTGCGAGAAGAAGCACAGATACGCAGTATTTT.

This clone was seen a handful of times. The same CDR3 is also encoded by other DNA sequences in this sample. The chain links TRBV20-1 to TRBJ2-5; 7 bases map to TRBD1. Germline V lookup: CDR1 DFQATT, CDR2 SNEGSKA (reference sequence). J lost 4 bases, V lost 5 bases, and 1 base had no gene match. This CDR3 has 11 residues. The CDR3 sequence is CSAYRGETQYF. CDR3 in DNA: TGCAGTGCTTACAGGGGAGAGACCCAGTACTTC.

This chain uses TRBV10-3 with TRBJ2-3; D not certain. Germline-derived CDR1 and CDR2 are ENHRY and SYGVKD. The V and J ends lost 4 bases and 2 bases respectively, with 7 bases between them. The CDR3 consists of 13 residues. The CDR3, as DNA: TGTGCCATCAGTGCTTCAGTCACAGATACGCAGTATTTT. It specifies CAISASVTDTQYF.

In its sample, this clone was seen a few times. At one end, the junction sequence differs from germline, possibly due to a read error. The J gene is TRBJ2-4, the V gene TRBV28; TRBD2 matches at 9 bases. The germline CDR1 and CDR2 sequences are MDHEN and SYDVKM. The length of the CDR3 is 11 residues. CDR3 DNA: TGTGCCAGCAGCTCGGGACTAGCAATTTTCTTC. Translated: CASSSGLAIFF.

The CDR3 loop is CSVGGPSYEQYF. CDR3 DNA: TGCAGCGTTGGGGGGCCTTCCTACGAGCAGTACTTC. The chain uses TRBV29-1 and TRBJ2-7, with D perhaps TRBD1 (6 bases). The V and J ends lost 4 bases and 1 base respectively, with 8 bases between them. Germline values: CDR1 SQVTM, CDR2 ANQGSEA. The CDR3 runs 12 residues.

CDR3 loop: CASTPPGSYNEQFF. The CDR3 region has the DNA TGTGCCAGCACCCCCCCCGGCTCCTACAATGAGCAGTTCTTC. This chain uses TRBV28 with TRBJ2-1; D is uncertain. Per the germline V gene, CDR1 is MDHEN and CDR2 is SYDVKM. The CDR3 contains 14 residues. V was cut by 7 bases and J by 0 bases, with 10 bases left in between.

The chain carries TRBV2 and TRBJ1-4; TRBD1 aligns across 8 bases. The CDR3 extends over 14 amino acids. Trimming cost V 8 bases and J 6 bases; bases outside gene matches: 8. Germline-derived CDR1 and CDR2 are SNHLY and FYNNEI. The DNA for the CDR3 is TGTGCCAGCGGCCGGACAGGGAAGGATGAAAAACTGTTTTTT. Its protein is CASGRTGKDEKLFF.

The table lists this clone with a few counts. The chain couples TRBV18 to TRBJ1-5; 8 nucleotides line up with TRBD1. The junction had 6 bases not matched to a gene; V was cut back by 4 bases and J by 1 base. This CDR3 has 16 amino acids. Per the germline V gene, CDR1 is KGHSH and CDR2 is LQKENI. The CDR3 DNA is TGTGCCAGCTCACGGGAGCACAGGGGGAGCAATCAGCCCCAGCATTTT. Amino acid sequence: CASSREHRGSNQPQHF. The full variable domain, rest sourced from reference TRBV18 and TRBJ1-5, is NAGVMQNPRHLVRRRGQEARLRCSPMKGHSHVYWYRQLPEEGLKFMVYLQKENIIDESGMPKERFSAEFPKEGPSILRIQQVVRGDSAAYFCASSREHRGSNQPQHFGDGTRLSIL.

The gene calls are TRBV28 and TRBJ2-7; D possibly corresponds to TRBD2 (6 bases). The germline CDR1 and CDR2 sequences are MDHEN and SYDVKM. This CDR3 spans 13 amino acids. V lost 7 bases and J 0 bases, leaving 10 bases between the germline ends. In DNA, the CDR3 is TGTGCCAGCACCTCGGGGGACTCCTACGAGCAGTACTTC. Translating it yields CASTSGDSYEQYF.

The CDR3 DNA sequence: TGTGCCACCAGCGGGGGACTAGCGGCAAACAATGAGCAGTTCTTC. This gives the protein CATSGGLAANNEQFF. The chain carries TRBV15 and TRBJ2-1; 11 nucleotides align to TRBD2. With 5 bases clipped from V and 5 bases from J, the junction kept 5 bases outside the gene matches. The germline CDR1 and CDR2 sequences are LNHNV and YYDKDF (reference sequence). The CDR3 runs 15 residues.

V gene TRBV11-2 combines with J gene TRBJ1-1; 7 bases fit TRBD1. V lost 3 bases, J lost 4 bases, and 8 bases stayed unmatched. CDR3 length: 15 residues. CDR1 and CDR2 (germline): SGHAT, FQNNGV. CDR3: CASSFSTGTTTEAFF. The CDR3 nucleotides read TGTGCCAGCAGCTTCTCGACAGGGACGACCACTGAAGCTTTCTTT.

V gene TRBV7-2 combines with J gene TRBJ2-7, with no clear D. The CDR3 covers 12 residues. Germline V gene lookup returns CDR1 SGHTA and CDR2 FQGNSA. Between the trimmed V and J ends, which lost 6 bases and 1 base, there was a span of 7 bases. CDR3: CASSRQSYEQYF. CDR3 bases: TGTGCCAGCAGTCGTCAGTCCTACGAGCAGTACTTC.

This sequence joins TRBV21-1 and TRBJ1-1. TRBV21-1 represents a pseudogene. The CDR3 spans 16 residues. CDR3: CASSKEGATMNTEAFF. The CDR3 nucleotides read TGTGCCAGCAGCAAAGAGGGAGCCACTATGAACACTGAAGCTTTCTTT.

This clone appeared a few times. This chain connects TRBV2 to TRBJ2-7; 14 bases align to TRBD2. Germline V gives CDR1 SNHLY, CDR2 FYNNEI. This CDR3 is built from 15 residues. The trim removed 6 bases at V and 3 bases at J, leaving 4 bases unmatched. CDR3: CASRVGLAGDYEQYF. The CDR3, as DNA: TGTGCCAGCAGAGTGGGACTAGCGGGGGACTACGAGCAGTACTTC.

This rearrangement joins TRBV27 to TRBJ2-2; 13 positions match TRBD2. The CDR3 is made up of 18 amino acids. Unmatched junction bases numbered 13, after V lost 6 bases and J lost 6 bases. CDR1 and CDR2 from the germline V gene are MNHEY and SMNVEV (reference sequence). CDR3 amino acids: CASRFKRLAGGGAGELFF. The CDR3 bases are TGTGCCAGCAGATTCAAGAGACTAGCGGGAGGTGGTGCCGGGGAGCTGTTTTTT.

A few counts support this clone. The CDR3 nucleotides read TGCGCCAGCAGCGCGGAAACAGGGAACTATGGCTACACCTTC. Translation gives CASSAETGNYGYTF. The chain combines TRBV4-3 with TRBJ1-2; tentative D call: TRBD1 (6 bases). CDR3 length: 14 amino acids. The germline CDR1 and CDR2 sequences are LGHNA and YSLEER. V was shortened by 5 bases and J by 2 bases, with 12 bases between the two germline ends.

The V and J genes are TRBV5-4 and TRBJ2-1; 8 bases line up with TRBD2. Germline CDR1 is SGHNT and CDR2 is YYREEE (reference sequence). The CDR3 runs 17 residues. V shed 5 bases and J 0 bases; nucleotides not matched to a gene: 10. The CDR3 nucleotides are TGTGCCAGCAGGCCTGGAGGGAGCGGGAGCTCCTACAATGAGCAGTTCTTC. Residues: CASRPGGSGSSYNEQFF.